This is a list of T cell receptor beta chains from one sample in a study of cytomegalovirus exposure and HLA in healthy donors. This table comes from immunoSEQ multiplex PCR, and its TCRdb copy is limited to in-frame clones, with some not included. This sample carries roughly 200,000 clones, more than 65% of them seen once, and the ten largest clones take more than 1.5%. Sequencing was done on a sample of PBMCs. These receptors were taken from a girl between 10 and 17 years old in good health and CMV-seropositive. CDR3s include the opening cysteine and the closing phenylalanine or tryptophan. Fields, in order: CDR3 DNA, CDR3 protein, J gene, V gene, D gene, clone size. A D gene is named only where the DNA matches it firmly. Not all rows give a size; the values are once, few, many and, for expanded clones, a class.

DNA: TGTGCCAGCAGCATTATTCCCCCGGACGACAGGGGGAGTAACTATGGCTACACCTTC
CDR3: CASSIIPPDDRGSNYGYTF
J: TRBJ1-2
V: TRBV7-2
D: TRBD1
size: NA

DNA: TGTGCCAGCAGCCCCTGGACTAGCGGGGGGGCAGGCACCGGGGAGCTGTTTTTT
CDR3: CASSPWTSGGAGTGELFF
J: TRBJ2-2
V: TRBV7-2
D: TRBD2
size: NA

DNA: TGTGCCTGGAGTAGCGGCGGGGTAACAAATCAGCCCCAGCATTTT
CDR3: CAWSSGGVTNQPQHF
J: TRBJ1-5
V: TRBV30
D: NA
size: NA

DNA: TGTGCCAGCAGTGGGAGGGTCAGGGGAGAAGAGACCCAGTACTTC
CDR3: CASSGRVRGEETQYF
J: TRBJ2-5
V: TRBV27
D: NA
size: NA

DNA: TGTGCCAGCAGCTTAGCGGGGTGGGGTGGGAGGGCTCGCACTGAAGCTTTCTTT
CDR3: CASSLAGWGGRARTEAFF
J: TRBJ1-1
V: TRBV7-2
D: NA
size: NA

DNA: TGTGCCAGCAGTGGGAGCACGCGGAGCAATCAGCCCCAGCATTTT
CDR3: CASSGSTRSNQPQHF
J: TRBJ1-5
V: TRBV27
D: NA
size: NA

DNA: TGTGCCAGCAGCTTGGCAGTGTCCCACGAGCAGTACTTC
CDR3: CASSLAVSHEQYF
J: TRBJ2-7
V: TRBV5-4
D: NA
size: NA

DNA: TGCGCCAGCAGCCAAGAGGACATTCCTCGTGGCTACACCTTC
CDR3: CASSQEDIPRGYTF
J: TRBJ1-2
V: TRBV4-3
D: NA
size: NA

DNA: TGTGCCAGCAGCTCTTATAGCAATCAGCCCCAGCATTTT
CDR3: CASSSYSNQPQHF
J: TRBJ1-5
V: TRBV7-2
D: NA
size: NA

DNA: TGTGCCAGCAGCTTAGTGGGGGCATTCCAAGAGACCCAGTACTTC
CDR3: CASSLVGAFQETQYF
J: TRBJ2-5
V: TRBV7-9
D: NA
size: NA

DNA: TGCGCCAGCAGCCAAGATACGACTCGGCACGGGGAGCTGTTTTTT
CDR3: CASSQDTTRHGELFF
J: TRBJ2-2
V: TRBV4-3
D: NA
size: few

DNA: TGCAGCGGTCTCTGGACTAGCGGATACAATGAGCAGTTCTTC
CDR3: CSGLWTSGYNEQFF
J: TRBJ2-1
V: TRBV29-1
D: TRBD2
size: NA

DNA: TGTGCCACCAGCAAATTGACTAGCGGGGTAGAGACCCAGTACTTC
CDR3: CATSKLTSGVETQYF
J: TRBJ2-5
V: TRBV15
D: TRBD2
size: NA

DNA: TGTGCCAGCAGTAAGTCCGGGACAGTCAACACTGAAGCTTTCTTT
CDR3: CASSKSGTVNTEAFF
J: TRBJ1-1
V: TRBV6-6
D: TRBD1
size: NA

DNA: TGTGCCAGCAGCCCGGACAGGGGTCAATCTTTTAGCACAGATACGCAGTATTTT
CDR3: CASSPDRGQSFSTDTQYF
J: TRBJ2-3
V: TRBV4-2
D: TRBD1
size: NA

DNA: TGCGCCAGCAGCCAAGGGTTAGCTACAGAAGCTTTCTTT
CDR3: CASSQGLATEAFF
J: TRBJ1-1
V: TRBV4-1
D: NA
size: NA

DNA: TGTGCCAGCAGCGAGGACGCTCGGGGGGATCAGCCCCAGCATTTT
CDR3: CASSEDARGDQPQHF
J: TRBJ1-5
V: TRBV5-6
D: NA
size: NA

DNA: TGCGCCAGCAGCTTTGGACAGCAAGAGACCCAGTACTTC
CDR3: CASSFGQQETQYF
J: TRBJ2-5
V: TRBV5-1
D: NA
size: NA

DNA: TGTGCCAGTAGGGGAACAGGGAACACTGAAGCTTTCTTT
CDR3: CASRGTGNTEAFF
J: TRBJ1-1
V: TRBV6-5
D: NA
size: NA

DNA: TGTGCCAGCAAAAGACAGTCCTATAGCAATCAGCCCCAGCATTTT
CDR3: CASKRQSYSNQPQHF
J: TRBJ1-5
V: TRBV27
D: NA
size: NA

DNA: TGTGCCAGCAGCCGGACAGGCGAAAAAAATCAGCCCCAGCATTTT
CDR3: CASSRTGEKNQPQHF
J: TRBJ1-5
V: TRBV7-8
D: TRBD1
size: NA

DNA: TGTGCCAGCAGCTTGGGACAGGGGGCTTACAATGAGCAGTTCTTC
CDR3: CASSLGQGAYNEQFF
J: TRBJ2-1
V: TRBV11-3
D: TRBD1
size: few

DNA: TGCGCCAGCATGGCCCCCGGGGGCCAAGAGACCCAGTACTTC
CDR3: CASMAPGGQETQYF
J: TRBJ2-5
V: TRBV5-1
D: NA
size: NA

DNA: TGTGCCAGCAGCTTCATTGGCGGGGGGGGCAATGAGCAGTTCTTC
CDR3: CASSFIGGGGNEQFF
J: TRBJ2-1
V: TRBV7-2
D: TRBD2
size: NA

DNA: TGCGCCAGCAGCATTGGGGGGGCTGAGACCCAGTACTTC
CDR3: CASSIGGAETQYF
J: TRBJ2-5
V: TRBV4-3
D: NA
size: NA

DNA: TGTGCCATCAGTGGGGCGTTCGACGGCTACACCTTC
CDR3: CAISGAFDGYTF
J: TRBJ1-2
V: TRBV10-3
D: NA
size: NA

DNA: TGTGCCAGCAGCTTGGGGACAGGGGGCGGTGTGACTGAAGCTTTCTTT
CDR3: CASSLGTGGGVTEAFF
J: TRBJ1-1
V: TRBV5-8
D: TRBD1
size: NA

DNA: TGTGCCAGCAGTGACTCAGGCGGGGGGGACGCAGATACGCAGTATTTT
CDR3: CASSDSGGGDADTQYF
J: TRBJ2-3
V: TRBV6-4
D: TRBD2
size: NA

DNA: TGTGCCTGCCGAAGGCAGGGCGGGGGGACTGAAGCTTTCTTT
CDR3: CACRRQGGGTEAFF
J: TRBJ1-1
V: TRBV30
D: NA
size: NA

DNA: TGTGCCAGCAGCTCGAGGCGAGGTGAGACCCAGTACTTC
CDR3: CASSSRRGETQYF
J: TRBJ2-5
V: TRBV5-6
D: NA
size: NA

DNA: TGTGCCAGCAGTTACGACCGGGACACAATCCCCCCCCAGCATTTT
CDR3: CASSYDRDTIPPQHF
J: TRBJ1-5
V: TRBV6-5
D: NA
size: NA

DNA: TGCGCCAGCAGCCGATTAAGGGGTATAAATGAAAAACTGTTTTTT
CDR3: CASSRLRGINEKLFF
J: TRBJ1-4
V: TRBV4-1
D: NA
size: NA

DNA: TGTGCCAGCAGTGCCCGGGACAACCCCTACAATGAGCAGTTCTTC
CDR3: CASSARDNPYNEQFF
J: TRBJ2-1
V: TRBV2
D: NA
size: once

DNA: TGTGCCAGCAGTCCAGGGGCTGGGGCCAACGTCCTGACTTTC
CDR3: CASSPGAGANVLTF
J: TRBJ2-6
V: TRBV5-6
D: NA
size: once

DNA: TGTGCTAGTGGTTTGGCCCCCGGGACAGGGGGCAGCTATGGCTACACCTTC
CDR3: CASGLAPGTGGSYGYTF
J: TRBJ1-2
V: TRBV12-5
D: TRBD1
size: few

DNA: TGTGCCAGCTCACCACGGGTAGGGGGGGCTGATCAGCCCCAGCATTTT
CDR3: CASSPRVGGADQPQHF
J: TRBJ1-5
V: TRBV18
D: NA
size: NA